The 14 T cell receptor beta chains presented below share a single source sample, sequenced in a study of blood T cell repertoires in COVID-19. Data came from immunoSEQ multiplex PCR; TCRdb stores just in-frame clones and leaves some out. Among 250,000 to 300,000 clones listed, 84% were seen once. Sequencing was done on a sample of peripheral blood. The receptors here all came from a man in his 60s with acute or convalescent COVID-19.

This rearrangement joins TRBV18 to TRBJ2-5; the D is unclear. V lost 0 bases to trimming and J lost 2 bases, with 7 bases between them. The germline gives CDR1 KGHSH, CDR2 LQKENI. The CDR3 has 14 residues. This chain's CDR3 is CASSPPTLQETQYF. DNA for the CDR3: TGTGCCAGCTCACCACCGACACTTCAAGAGACCCAGTACTTC.

This chain joins TRBV4-3 and TRBJ2-1, with 7 bases identical to TRBD2. The CDR3 runs to 17 residues. CDR1 and CDR2 (germline): LGHNA, YSLEER. V was pared by 2 bases and J by 0 bases, with 7 bases of the junction left unmatched. CDR3 loop: CASSQTSAGSSYNEQFF. The CDR3 region has the DNA TGCGCCAGCAGCCAAACATCAGCGGGGAGCTCCTACAATGAGCAGTTCTTC.

This chain links TRBV30 with TRBJ2-5; a weak D match, TRBD2 (5 bases). From germline, CDR1 is GTSNPN and CDR2 SVGIG (reference sequence). The CDR3 contains 13 residues. V shed 2 bases and J shed 0 bases, with 7 bases lying between them. The CDR3 nucleotides are TGTGCCTGGAGTAGAGGGTACCAAGAGACCCAGTACTTC. This gives the protein CAWSRGYQETQYF.

The rearrangement links TRBV7-3 to TRBJ2-3; the match to TRBD2 covers 8 bases. Germline V CDR1 and CDR2: SGHTA, FQGTGA. J gave up 4 bases and V 4 bases, and 7 bases lay outside the gene matches. The CDR3 covers 15 residues. For the CDR3, the DNA is TGTGCCAGCAGCTCGAGCGGGGGCCTGGCAGATACGCAGTATTTT. This codes for CASSSSGGLADTQYF.

The chain employs TRBV7-2 and TRBJ2-5, with 9 bases matching TRBD1. This CDR3 has 14 amino acids. CDR1 is SGHTA and CDR2 is FQGNSA in the germline V gene. Germline trimming cut 5 bases from V and 4 bases from J; bases unmatched to any gene: 5. The CDR3: CASSPDRGRETQYF. CDR3 DNA sequence: TGTGCCAGCAGCCCGGACAGGGGTCGAGAGACCCAGTACTTC. Using reference TRBV7-2 and TRBJ2-5 for the parts outside the CDR3, the full variable domain is GAGVSQSPSNKVTEKGKDVELRCDPISGHTALYWYRQSLGQGLEFLIYFQGNSAPDKSGLPSDRFSAERTGGSVSTLTIQRTQQEDSAVYLCASSPDRGRETQYFGPGTRLLVL.

The chain carries TRBV12-1 and TRBJ2-7; the DNA was not compared with TRBD1, the D call given in the table. TRBV12-1 constitutes a pseudogene. The CDR3 totals 15 residues. CDR3 DNA sequence: TGTGCCAGCAGCCGGGACAGGCGGAGCTCCTACGAGCAGTACTTC. Its translation is CASSRDRRSSYEQYF.

The gene calls are TRBV19 and TRBJ1-2; TRBD1 aligns across 8 bases. Germline-derived CDR1 and CDR2 are LNHDA and SQIVND (reference sequence). The CDR3 runs to 15 residues. Losses at the gene ends were 5 bases for V and 1 base for J; bases not matched to a gene: 6. In nucleotides, the CDR3 is TGTGCCAGTAGTGCCTTCGGACAGGGTAACTATGGCTACACCTTC. As protein: CASSAFGQGNYGYTF.

The rearrangement links TRBV4-1 to TRBJ2-1; D is perhaps TRBD2 (5 bases). This CDR3 has 14 amino acids. Deletions cut 1 base from V and 8 bases from J, with 12 bases between. Germline CDR1 reads MGHRA; CDR2 reads YSYEKL. The CDR3 reads CASSQVLSGDEQFF. In DNA form, the CDR3 reads TGCGCCAGCAGCCAAGTATTGAGCGGCGATGAGCAGTTCTTC.

The rearrangement joins TRBV4-3 to TRBJ1-1; 8 bases fit TRBD1. Trimming took 1 base from V and 6 from J; bases not matched to a gene: 16. Germline CDR1 reads LGHNA; CDR2 reads YSLEER. This CDR3 comprises 18 residues. CDR3 amino acids: CASSQAERTGWQTAEAFF. The CDR3 DNA is TGCGCCAGCAGCCAAGCCGAACGGACAGGGTGGCAGACGGCTGAAGCTTTCTTT.

The chain uses TRBV15 and TRBJ2-2; 7 nucleotides agree with TRBD2. The V gene end was trimmed by 6 bases and the J gene end by 1 base; junction bases not matched to a gene: 2. CDR1 and CDR2 (germline): LNHNV, YYDKDF (reference sequence). The CDR3 contains 14 residues. The CDR3 DNA is TGTGCCACCAGATGGACTAGGAACACCGGGGAGCTGTTTTTT. This gives the protein CATRWTRNTGELFF.

The chain links TRBV27 to TRBJ2-3; 9 bases match TRBD2. With V trimmed by 3 bases and J by 6 bases, 7 bases remained unmatched. The CDR3 totals 15 residues. Germline CDR1 MNHEY, CDR2 SMNVEV (reference sequence). This chain's CDR3 is CASSFAGTSSDTQYF. The CDR3 DNA is TGTGCCAGCAGTTTCGCCGGGACTAGCTCTGATACGCAGTATTTT.

The chain carries TRBV7-6 and TRBJ2-7; possibly TRBD1 for D (6 bases). Trimming took 5 bases from V and 2 from J, leaving 19 bases between them. The CDR3 contains 16 residues. In germline, CDR1 is SGHVS, CDR2 FNYEAQ. This chain's CDR3 is CASSEQQGAAPYEQYF. The CDR3 DNA sequence: TGTGCCAGCAGCGAGCAACAGGGTGCCGCGCCCTACGAGCAGTACTTC. Based on the CDR3 plus reference TRBV7-6 and TRBJ2-7, the full variable domain is GAGVSQSPRYKVTKRGQDVALRCDPISGHVSLYWYRQALGQGPEFLTYFNYEAQQDKSGLPNDRFSAERPEGSISTLTIQRTEQRDSAMYRCASSEQQGAAPYEQYFGPGTRLTVT.

This chain joins TRBV27 and TRBJ1-5; no reliable D call. The CDR3 has 15 amino acids. CDR1 and CDR2 (germline): MNHEY, SMNVEV (reference sequence). The ends were cut back, 5 bases at V and 2 bases at J, with 13 bases in the middle. CDR3: CASSREGMGNQPQHF. CDR3 in DNA: TGTGCCAGCAGTCGGGAGGGTATGGGCAATCAGCCCCAGCATTTT.

The rearrangement links TRBV7-9 to TRBJ2-7; 11 bases map to TRBD2. V lost 3 bases to trimming and J lost 1 base; unmatched junction nucleotides: 5. This CDR3 contains 16 residues. Per germline, CDR1 SEHNR and CDR2 FQNEAQ (reference sequence). CDR3 region: CASSFGLAGMSYEQYF. CDR3 nucleotides: TGTGCCAGCAGCTTTGGACTAGCGGGCATGTCCTACGAGCAGTACTTC.